This T cell receptor beta chain was captured in a study of blood T cell repertoires in COVID-19 (TCRdb year 2020). For the wider study: Collaborator samples came from the United States, Italy and Spain and covered acute and convalescent phases of COVID-19. The prospective study material was composed of cDNA or gDNA derived from T cells, B-cell-depleted T cells, or PBMCs. Deeply sampled blood TCRbeta repertoires from subjects exposed to, actively infected with, or recovered from COVID-19 were included in the dataset. The repertoires were made available in a free public database intended to serve as a resource for research on the immune response to SARS-CoV-2. Samples were obtained from the ongoing ImmuneRACE study (first 160 participants) and from 1,000 to 1,500 subjects provided by 6 global collaborators. Sample metadata almost always included a de-identified subject ID, COVID-19 status, age in years and sex. Where available, HLA class I and class II types were obtained from metadata supplied by the sample provider rather than from assay-based typing. Here is what the overall study found, with its caveats: How much clinical and demographic metadata was included differed by source and by participant, and the metadata was provided uncurated.

The immunoSEQ Assay, a bias-controlled multiplex PCR, was used to amplify TCRbeta CDR3 regions from genomic DNA. From the authors' description of their analysis: The number of nucleated cells in each sample was estimated from the amplification of reference gene primers within the assay. Sequence reads were collapsed and filtered to measure the absolute abundance of every unique TCRbeta CDR3 rearrangement. For each sample, productive Simpson clonality was calculated as the square root of Simpson's diversity index across productive rearrangements. Not all clones reach the TCRdb copy of this immuneACCESS table, which keeps in-frame sequences only. Checked studies attribute under half of the gap to unresolved V genes and leave the rest unexplained. V, J and clone size are taken as reported in that table, and D and trimming were inferred from the DNA itself. The sample records roughly 70,000 clones, 75% to 85% of which are singletons. In total, the top ten clones hold 18% of the sample.

With respect to this clone: Its antigen target is currently unknown. Base qualities are not at hand, and no much larger clone is one base apart.

The CDR3 numbers 19 residues from cysteine through phenylalanine. The CDR3 DNA has 57 bases and is translated from base 1. Germline trimming: 0 bases from V, 4 bases from J; junction bases outside gene matches: 13. For CDR1 and CDR2, the germline V gene lists SGHNT and YENEEA. A second Seattle source provided samples from volunteer blood donors who had recovered from COVID-19. Collaborating institutions collected whole blood in K2EDTA tubes following their own protocols. For TCRbeta analysis, collaborator samples were shipped as frozen whole blood, as isolated PBMCs, or as DNA extracted from either sample type.

Sequencing was done on a sample of peripheral blood. In this chain, TRBV11-3 is recombined with TRBJ1-4; the junction holds 8 bases that match TRBD1. The TCR originated in a man between 65 and 85 years old who had recovered from COVID-19. The DNA sequence is as follows: TGTGCCAGCAGCTTAGATACCCCCGGGACAGGACTATTTAATGAAAAACTGTTTTTT. Translated, this gives CASSLDTPGTGLFNEKLFF.